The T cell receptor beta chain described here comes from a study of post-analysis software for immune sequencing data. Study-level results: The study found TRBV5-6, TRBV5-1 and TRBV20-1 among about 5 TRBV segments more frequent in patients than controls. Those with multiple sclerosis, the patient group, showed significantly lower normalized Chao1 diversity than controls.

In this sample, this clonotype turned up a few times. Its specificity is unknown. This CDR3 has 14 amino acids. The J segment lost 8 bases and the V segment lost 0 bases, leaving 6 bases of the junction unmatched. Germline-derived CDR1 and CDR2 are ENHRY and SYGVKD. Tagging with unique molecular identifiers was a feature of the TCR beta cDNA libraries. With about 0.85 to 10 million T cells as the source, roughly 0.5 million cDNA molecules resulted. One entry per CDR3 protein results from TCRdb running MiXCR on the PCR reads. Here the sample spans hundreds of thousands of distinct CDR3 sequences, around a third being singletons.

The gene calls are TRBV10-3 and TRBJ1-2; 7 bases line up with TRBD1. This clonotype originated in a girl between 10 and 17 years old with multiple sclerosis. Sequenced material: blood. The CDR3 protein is CAISESITGDGYTF. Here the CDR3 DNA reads TGTGCCATCAGTGAGTCCATAACAGGGGACGGCTACACCTTC.